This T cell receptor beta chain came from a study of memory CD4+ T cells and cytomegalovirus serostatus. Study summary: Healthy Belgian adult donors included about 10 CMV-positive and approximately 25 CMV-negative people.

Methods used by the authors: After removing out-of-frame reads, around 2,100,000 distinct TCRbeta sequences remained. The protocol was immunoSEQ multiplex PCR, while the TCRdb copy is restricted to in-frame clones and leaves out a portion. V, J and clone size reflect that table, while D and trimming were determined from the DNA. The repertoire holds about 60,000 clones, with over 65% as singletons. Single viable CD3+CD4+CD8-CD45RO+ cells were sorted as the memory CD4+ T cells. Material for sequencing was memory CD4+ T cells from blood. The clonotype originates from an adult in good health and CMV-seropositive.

The CDR3 bases are TGTGCCAGCAGCTTGAATTCCGGGACAGGGGGCAATCAGCCCCAGCATTTT. Its protein is CASSLNSGTGGNQPQHF. The chain joins TRBV11-2 to TRBJ1-5, with 10 bases fitting TRBD1. CDR3 size: 17 residues. Germline V gene sequence: CDR1 SGHAT, CDR2 FQNNGV. Unmatched junction bases numbered 7, after V lost 3 bases and J lost 2 bases.